This T cell receptor beta chain is drawn from a study of T cells in tuberculosis (dated by TCRdb to the late 2010s). About the study as a whole: The study combined CD1B tetramers and high-throughput TCR immunosequencing to characterize T cells specific for the mycobacterial lipid antigen glucose monomycolate (GMM). A South African clinical cohort compared IGRA-negative adolescents, IGRA-positive adolescents with latent tuberculosis and adults with active tuberculosis, more than 9 per group.

On this clone: Its cognate antigen has yet to be identified. Base qualities are not provided; no much larger clone lies one nucleotide away.

At study entry, adolescents were screened for latent tuberculosis infection by tuberculin skin test and QuantiFERON-TB GOLD In-Tube IGRA. Immunosequencing was performed on unsorted cryopreserved PBMC and covered about 100,000 T cells per clinical donor on average. Eleven high schools in the Worcester region of the Western Cape, South Africa, served as enrollment sites for adolescents aged 12 to 18 years. Some ten M. tuberculosis-infected adolescents and some ten uninfected adolescents, matched for age and sex, were selected. PBMC from adolescents were isolated by density centrifugation from freshly drawn heparinized blood and then cryopreserved. General study outcomes and caveats: Which clinical samples got chosen depended on the availability of cryopreserved specimens, and the active tuberculosis cases were adults, whereas the controls were adolescents. With the diverse GMM-specific repertoire as input, a classifier achieved roughly 89% accuracy (AUROC roughly 0.88), whereas GEM motif frequencies as input gave approximately 70% accuracy. Smaller NN-distances were partly driven by shorter CDR3-alpha lengths in active tuberculosis patients, and statistical significance was not reached for the TCR-beta difference. Compared with IGRA-negative controls, TCR-alpha repertoires from active tuberculosis had smaller mean NN-distances to GMM-specific TCRs, which suggests that these TCRs underwent clonal expansion.

The germline V gene (reference sequence) supplies CDR1 LNHDA and CDR2 SQIVND. The CDR3 holds 15 amino acids from the cysteine to the phenylalanine. Only CDR3 DNA is held: 45 bases, read in frame from base 1. V was cut back by 5 bases and J by 4 bases, leaving a gap of 17 bases between them. The immunoSEQ multiplex PCR assay was used to generate TCR libraries, with TCR-beta and/or TCR-alpha/delta assays applied to each sample. The Illumina high-throughput platform was used to sequence the amplified TCR libraries. The source study handled its data this way. Clustering and dimensionality reduction were performed using pairwise TCRdist distances among GMM-specific receptors from ex vivo sorted or in vitro expanded T cells. Each clinical repertoire received a mean NN-distance score, defined as the average TCRdist to the nearest 10% of tetramer-positive reference sequences. GEM TCR motif frequency was calculated as the fraction of unique TCRs that matched known GEM sequences in V/J usage and CDR3 length. Linear discriminant analysis with leave-one-out cross-validation, implemented in scikit-learn, was used to classify active tuberculosis. TCRdb mirrors the immuneACCESS table, restricted to in-frame sequences. Some clones are absent from its copies; in checked studies, under half trace to an unresolved V gene, and the reason for the others is unknown. V, J and clone size are taken as reported in that table, and D and trimming were inferred from the DNA itself. The sample records around 43,000 clones, about 95% of which are singletons. 3% to 4.5% of the sample belongs to the ten largest clones.

The source material was PBMCs. This TCR was recovered from a donor aged 10 to 29 with latent tuberculosis or without tuberculosis infection. The chain was built from TRBV19 and TRBJ2-5, with no reliable assignment of the D segment. The CDR3 reads as follows: CASSPRLSLRETQYF. The nucleotide sequence is TGTGCCAGTAGTCCCCGTCTCTCCCTTCGAGAGACCCAGTACTTC.